Below, one T cell receptor (beta chain) is given with its context. These data originate in a study of blood T cell repertoires in COVID-19. The overall study: Samples of COVID-19 (acute and convalescent) were obtained from the United States, Italy and Spain.

Clones were read by immunoSEQ multiplex PCR, and TCRdb kept only the in-frame ones, dropping some. The table records 100,000 or so clones, 81% of them present only once. This receptor was taken from an older woman with acute or convalescent COVID-19. The sequenced sample consisted of peripheral blood.

Here the CDR3 DNA reads TGTGCCAGTAGTATAGATCGCTGGAACGGGGGGGCAGATACGCAGTATTTT. Translating it yields CASSIDRWNGGADTQYF. The V call is TRBV19, the J call TRBJ2-3, with 8 bases that match TRBD2. Germline CDR1 LNHDA, CDR2 SQIVND (reference sequence). This CDR3 has 17 residues. The V and J ends lost 0 bases and 4 bases, in that order; junction bases with no gene match: 9.